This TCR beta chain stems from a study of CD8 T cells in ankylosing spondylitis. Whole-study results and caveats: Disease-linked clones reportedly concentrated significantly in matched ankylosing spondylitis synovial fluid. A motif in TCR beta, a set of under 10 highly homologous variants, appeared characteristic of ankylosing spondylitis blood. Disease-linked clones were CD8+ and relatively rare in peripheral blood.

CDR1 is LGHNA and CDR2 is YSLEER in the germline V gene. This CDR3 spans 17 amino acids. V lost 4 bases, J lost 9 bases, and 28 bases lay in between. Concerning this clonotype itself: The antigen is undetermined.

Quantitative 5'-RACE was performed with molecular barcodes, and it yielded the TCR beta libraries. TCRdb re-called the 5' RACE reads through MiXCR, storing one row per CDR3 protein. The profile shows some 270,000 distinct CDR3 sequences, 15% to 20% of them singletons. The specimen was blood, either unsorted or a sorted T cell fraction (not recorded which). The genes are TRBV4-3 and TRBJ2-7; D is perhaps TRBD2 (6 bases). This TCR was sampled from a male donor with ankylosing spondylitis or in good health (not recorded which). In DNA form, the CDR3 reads TGCGCCAGCAGCCCCAGTCGGTCGGGAGACGTTGAGCGGAGGCAGTACTTC. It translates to CASSPSRSGDVERRQYF.